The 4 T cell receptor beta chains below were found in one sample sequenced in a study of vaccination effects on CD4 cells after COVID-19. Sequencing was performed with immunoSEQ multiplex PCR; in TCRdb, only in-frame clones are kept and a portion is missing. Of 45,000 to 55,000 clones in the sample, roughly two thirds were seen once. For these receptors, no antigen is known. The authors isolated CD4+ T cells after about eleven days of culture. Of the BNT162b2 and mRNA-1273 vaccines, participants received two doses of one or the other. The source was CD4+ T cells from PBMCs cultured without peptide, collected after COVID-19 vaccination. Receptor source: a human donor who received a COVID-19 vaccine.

The CDR3 here is CASSYRSGGSAGELFF. DNA for the CDR3: TGTGCCAGCAGTTACCGCTCAGGGGGCAGCGCCGGGGAGCTGTTTTTT. This chain links TRBV6-5 with TRBJ2-2, with 8 bases identical to TRBD1. V trimming: 2 bases; J trimming: 6 bases; junction bases outside the gene matches: 8. CDR3 length equals 16 residues. Germline V lookup: CDR1 MNHEY, CDR2 SVGAGI.

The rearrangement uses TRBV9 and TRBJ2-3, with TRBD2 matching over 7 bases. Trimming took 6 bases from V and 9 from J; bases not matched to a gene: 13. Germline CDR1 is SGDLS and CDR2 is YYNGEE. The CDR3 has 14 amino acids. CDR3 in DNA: TGTGCCAGCACCTTAGGTCTGGGAGGGGAGACGCAGTATTTT. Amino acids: CASTLGLGGETQYF. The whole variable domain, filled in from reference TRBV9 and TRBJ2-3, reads DSGVTQTPKHLITATGQRVTLRCSPRSGDLSVYWYQQSLDQGLQFLIQYYNGEERAKGNILERFSAQQFPDLHSELNLSSLELGDSALYFCASTLGLGGETQYFGPGTRLTVL.

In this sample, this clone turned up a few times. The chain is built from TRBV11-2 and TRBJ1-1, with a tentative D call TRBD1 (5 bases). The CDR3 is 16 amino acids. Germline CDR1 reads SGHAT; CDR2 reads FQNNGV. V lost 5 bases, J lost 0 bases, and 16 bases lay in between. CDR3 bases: TGTGCCAGCAGCCCTACCACAGGACTCATGAACACTGAAGCTTTCTTT. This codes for CASSPTTGLMNTEAFF.

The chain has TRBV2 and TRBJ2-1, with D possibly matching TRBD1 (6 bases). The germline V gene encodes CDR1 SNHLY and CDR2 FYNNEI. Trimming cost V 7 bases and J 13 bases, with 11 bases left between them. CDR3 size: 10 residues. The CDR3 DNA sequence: TGTGCCAGCACCCGGACAGTCCAGTTCTTC. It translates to CASTRTVQFF.